The rows below give T cell receptor beta chains drawn from one sample of a study of CD4+ T cells in melanoma. Clones were sequenced by immunoSEQ multiplex PCR, and TCRdb holds only the in-frame ones, with some missing. The table shows 55,000 or so clones, with roughly 69% occurring only once. The specimen sequenced was tumor tissue. The receptors originated from a human donor with melanoma. Each CDR3 is given with its conserved first and last residue. Each record gives: CDR3 protein, CDR3 DNA, J gene, clone size, D gene, V gene. A D gene is named only where the DNA matches it firmly. Clone size is not always given. Where it is, it says once, few, many or a class for expanded clones.

CDR3aa: CASSLGAGANYGYTF
CDR3nt: TGTGCCAGCAGCTTAGGGGCAGGGGCTAACTATGGCTACACCTTC
j_gene: TRBJ1-2
abundance: .
d_gene: .
v_gene: TRBV7-9

CDR3aa: CASSLHRGGSPLHF
CDR3nt: TGTGCCAGCAGTCTTCACAGGGGTGGTTCACCCCTCCACTTT
j_gene: TRBJ1-6
abundance: many
d_gene: TRBD1
v_gene: TRBV6-1

CDR3aa: CASSYGGNEQYF
CDR3nt: TGTGCCAGCAGTTATGGTGGGAACGAGCAGTACTTC
j_gene: TRBJ2-7
abundance: .
d_gene: .
v_gene: TRBV6-1

CDR3aa: CASSGGSITGELFF
CDR3nt: TGTGCCAGCAGCGGCGGCAGTATCACCGGGGAGCTGTTTTTT
j_gene: TRBJ2-2
abundance: .
d_gene: .
v_gene: TRBV5-4

CDR3aa: CASSDWRGGMDTQYF
CDR3nt: TGTGCCAGCAGTGACTGGCGGGGGGGAATGGATACGCAGTATTTT
j_gene: TRBJ2-3
abundance: .
d_gene: TRBD2
v_gene: TRBV6-1

CDR3aa: CASGLIGINYEQYF
CDR3nt: TGTGCTAGTGGTTTGATCGGAATTAACTACGAGCAGTACTTC
j_gene: TRBJ2-7
abundance: .
d_gene: .
v_gene: TRBV12-5

CDR3aa: CASSLTGREDTEAFF
CDR3nt: TGTGCCAGCAGCTTAACAGGGCGAGAGGACACTGAAGCTTTCTTT
j_gene: TRBJ1-1
abundance: .
d_gene: .
v_gene: TRBV7-3

CDR3aa: CASRYRGLVSNQPQHF
CDR3nt: TGTGCCAGCAGATACAGGGGGCTAGTTAGCAATCAGCCCCAGCATTTT
j_gene: TRBJ1-5
abundance: .
d_gene: TRBD1
v_gene: TRBV25-1

CDR3aa: CASSQEPGQGQYGYTF
CDR3nt: TGCGCCAGCAGCCAGGAACCGGGACAGGGTCAATATGGCTACACCTTC
j_gene: TRBJ1-2
abundance: .
d_gene: TRBD1
v_gene: TRBV5-1

CDR3aa: CASSLVAPGLVDEQFF
CDR3nt: TGTGCCAGCAGCTTAGTGGCCCCGGGACTCGTCGATGAGCAGTTCTTC
j_gene: TRBJ2-1
abundance: .
d_gene: .
v_gene: TRBV11-2

CDR3aa: CASSLGQATNEKLFF
CDR3nt: TGTGCCAGCAGCTTAGGACAAGCAACTAATGAAAAACTGTTTTTT
j_gene: TRBJ1-4
abundance: many
d_gene: .
v_gene: TRBV7-2

CDR3aa: CASSLIGSNEQFF
CDR3nt: TGTGCCAGCAGCCTTATAGGATCCAATGAGCAGTTCTTC
j_gene: TRBJ2-1
abundance: .
d_gene: .
v_gene: TRBV28

CDR3aa: CASSFGQGYEQYF
CDR3nt: TGTGCCAGCAGTTTTGGACAGGGCTACGAGCAGTACTTC
j_gene: TRBJ2-7
abundance: .
d_gene: TRBD1
v_gene: TRBV28

CDR3aa: CASSFHEGTYEQYF
CDR3nt: TGCGCCAGCAGCTTTCATGAGGGGACCTACGAGCAGTACTTC
j_gene: TRBJ2-7
abundance: .
d_gene: .
v_gene: TRBV5-1

CDR3aa: CASSLGAGAQPQHF
CDR3nt: TGTGCCAGCAGCTTAGGGGCAGGGGCTCAGCCCCAGCATTTT
j_gene: TRBJ1-5
abundance: few
d_gene: .
v_gene: TRBV7-6

CDR3aa: CASSEGGGLAKETQYF
CDR3nt: TGTGCCAGCAGCGAGGGGGGGGGACTAGCAAAAGAGACCCAGTACTTC
j_gene: TRBJ2-5
abundance: once
d_gene: TRBD2
v_gene: TRBV9

CDR3aa: CASSLSAGGNTEAFF
CDR3nt: TGTGCCAGCAGTTTATCTGCAGGGGGGAACACTGAAGCTTTCTTT
j_gene: TRBJ1-1
abundance: few
d_gene: TRBD1
v_gene: TRBV27

CDR3aa: CASSLFIGGELFF
CDR3nt: TGTGCCAGCAGTTTATTTATTGGGGGGGAGCTGTTTTTT
j_gene: TRBJ2-2
abundance: .
d_gene: .
v_gene: TRBV27

CDR3aa: CASSSGVTEAFF
CDR3nt: TGTGCCAGCAGCTCAGGAGTGACTGAAGCTTTCTTT
j_gene: TRBJ1-1
abundance: few
d_gene: .
v_gene: TRBV7-2

CDR3aa: CATSYRGTEAFF
CDR3nt: TGTGCCACCAGCTACAGGGGTACTGAAGCTTTCTTT
j_gene: TRBJ1-1
abundance: few
d_gene: TRBD1
v_gene: TRBV15

CDR3aa: CASRPIGTLYGYTF
CDR3nt: TGCGCCAGCAGACCCATCGGCACCCTGTATGGCTACACCTTC
j_gene: TRBJ1-2
abundance: .
d_gene: .
v_gene: TRBV5-1

CDR3aa: CASSPQQGSSGYTF
CDR3nt: TGTGCCAGCAGCCCCCAACAGGGGTCGTCTGGCTACACCTTC
j_gene: TRBJ1-2
abundance: .
d_gene: TRBD1
v_gene: TRBV7-8

CDR3aa: CASSAQGDTEAFF
CDR3nt: TGCGCCAGCAGTGCGCAGGGAGACACTGAAGCTTTCTTT
j_gene: TRBJ1-1
abundance: .
d_gene: .
v_gene: TRBV10-1

CDR3aa: CASGASADEQYF
CDR3nt: TGTGCCAGCGGGGCCTCGGCCGACGAGCAGTACTTC
j_gene: TRBJ2-7
abundance: .
d_gene: .
v_gene: TRBV7-2

CDR3aa: CASSPKQGDNEQFF
CDR3nt: TGTGCCAGCTCACCCAAACAGGGGGACAATGAGCAGTTCTTC
j_gene: TRBJ2-1
abundance: .
d_gene: TRBD1
v_gene: TRBV18

CDR3aa: CAGDGFTEAFF
CDR3nt: TGTGCCGGGGACGGGTTCACTGAAGCTTTCTTT
j_gene: TRBJ1-1
abundance: .
d_gene: .
v_gene: TRBV30

CDR3aa: CASSQSLLGPQHF
CDR3nt: TGTGCCAGCAGCCAATCGCTTCTGGGGCCCCAGCATTTT
j_gene: TRBJ1-5
abundance: .
d_gene: .
v_gene: TRBV16